One sample yielded the 3 T cell receptor beta chains listed below, sequenced in a study of beta chain features in type 1 diabetes. Isolated RNA was reverse transcribed in full, so expressed TCRB transcripts were sequenced. Measured with immunoSEQ multiplex PCR; TCRdb has only the in-frame clones, and not every one. The table lists around 320,000 clones, less than 15% of them singletons. The sample was central memory CD4+ T cells from blood. These receptors were obtained from a man aged 25-45 years in good health.

This clone was counted ten times or more. The gene calls are TRBV19 and TRBJ1-1; weak D call: TRBD1 (5 bases). V dropped 10 bases and J dropped 1 base, with 19 bases sitting between them. CDR1 is LNHDA and CDR2 is SQIVND in the germline V gene (reference sequence). This CDR3 spans 15 amino acids. CDR3 residues: CATLHFSTGNTEAFF. DNA of the CDR3: TGTGCCACCCTACATTTTTCTACAGGGAACACTGAAGCTTTCTTT.

The J gene is TRBJ2-3, the V gene TRBV7-9; tentatively, D is TRBD2 (5 bases). Germline values: CDR1 SEHNR, CDR2 FQNEAQ (reference sequence). The V and J ends lost 1 base and 7 bases respectively, with 15 bases between them. The CDR3 has 15 amino acids. In DNA, the CDR3 is TGTGCCAGCAGCTTAGGGACTCGGGTGGGGAATACGCAGTATTTT. It encodes CASSLGTRVGNTQYF.

The chain joins TRBV6-5 to TRBJ1-2; no clear D. The germline V and J ends were trimmed by 8 bases and 8 bases, with 18 bases remaining between them. CDR1 and CDR2 (germline): MNHEY, SVGAGI. The CDR3 runs to 13 residues. The CDR3 sequence is CASSKSGSYGYTF. The CDR3 bases are TGTGCCAGCTCGAAGTCAGGCTCTTACGGCTACACCTTC.